One sample yielded the 21 T cell receptor beta chains listed below, sequenced in a study of regulatory and conventional T cells in breast cancer. One entry per CDR3 protein, called by TCRdb with MiXCR from the PCR reads. This table has 9,900 or so distinct CDR3 sequences, about 34% appearing once. Sample: conventional T cells from blood. These receptors originate from a male donor in good health.

The chain carries TRBV5-1 and TRBJ1-6; 8 bases line up with TRBD1. Losses at the gene ends were 0 bases for V and 7 bases for J; bases not matched to a gene: 3. The germline CDR1 and CDR2 sequences are SGHRS and YFSETQ. This CDR3 is built from 15 residues. The CDR3 here is CASSLGTGNNSPLHF. Here the CDR3 DNA reads TGCGCCAGCAGCTTGGGGACAGGGAACAATTCACCCCTCCACTTT.

The rearrangement links TRBV6-1 to TRBJ1-2; no firm D call. V lost 7 bases, J lost 2 bases, and 17 bases lay in between. CDR1 MNHNS and CDR2 SASEGT come from the germline V gene. This CDR3 has 15 amino acids. CDR3 loop: CASTGVGSLNYGYTF. The CDR3 DNA follows: TGTGCCAGCACCGGGGTGGGCAGTTTGAACTATGGCTACACCTTC.

This clonotype has a handful of counts. CDR3 region: CASSLSGQGQPQHF. CDR3 coding DNA: TGTGCCAGCAGCCTTAGCGGACAGGGGCAGCCCCAGCATTTT. This chain links TRBV12-3 or TRBV12-4 with TRBJ1-5; 9 bases agree with TRBD1. CDR3 length: 14 amino acids. The trim removed 6 bases at V and 7 bases at J, leaving 7 bases unmatched.

The sample holds a few counts of this clonotype. The rearrangement joins TRBV5-1 to TRBJ1-2; D might be TRBD1 (6 bases). With 2 bases removed from V and 7 bases from J, the gap between germline ends came to 12 bases. The CDR3 consists of 13 residues. The V gene's germline CDR1 is SGHRS and CDR2 YFSETQ. The CDR3 region is CASSFGGLGGYTF. In DNA, the CDR3 is TGCGCCAGCAGCTTTGGGGGGCTCGGTGGCTACACCTTC. Based on the CDR3 plus reference TRBV5-1 and TRBJ1-2, the full variable domain is KAGVTQTPRYLIKTRGQQVTLSCSPISGHRSVSWYQQTPGQGLQFLFEYFSETQRNKGNFPGRFSGRQFSNSRSEMNVSTLELGDSALYLCASSFGGLGGYTFGSGTRLTVV.

V is TRBV6-5 and J is TRBJ1-1, with 12 positions matching TRBD1. V was clipped by 6 bases and J by 7 bases; unmatched bases: 6. CDR3 length equals 14 residues. Germline CDR1 MNHEY, CDR2 SVGAGI. CDR3 in amino acids: CASSRDRGRGEAFF. The DNA of the CDR3 is TGTGCCAGCAGCCGGGACAGGGGGCGAGGTGAAGCTTTCTTT.

This clonotype was recorded once. The chain combines TRBV7-3 with TRBJ2-2; perhaps TRBD2 as D (7 bases). CDR3 length equals 15 residues. Trimming took 4 bases from V and 2 from J, leaving 11 bases between them. CDR1 is SGHTA and CDR2 is FQGTGA in the germline V gene. This chain's CDR3 is CASSSGGRNTGELFF. The CDR3 DNA reads as TGTGCCAGCAGCTCGGGGGGCCGCAACACCGGGGAGCTGTTTTTT.

The chain couples TRBV20-1 to TRBJ2-7; the D gene is possibly TRBD2 (5 bases). CDR3 length: 14 residues. CDR1 is DFQATT and CDR2 is SNEGSKA in the germline V gene (reference sequence). Trimming removed 5 bases at V and 1 base at J, with 15 bases between. The CDR3 loop reads CSAVRGDGSYEQYF. CDR3 DNA: TGCAGTGCTGTCCGGGGAGACGGATCCTACGAGCAGTACTTC.

By sample share, this clonotype is medium-sized. V usage is TRBV4-1 and J usage is TRBJ1-4; weak D call: TRBD1 (6 bases). CDR3 length: 17 amino acids. Germline V gives CDR1 MGHRA, CDR2 YSYEKL. V lost 6 bases to trimming and J lost 4 bases, with 21 bases between them. CDR3 DNA sequence: TGCGCCAGCAGGGAATGGGACACTCGGAATGTTAATGAAAAACTGTTTTTT. Protein: CASREWDTRNVNEKLFF.

The chain carries TRBV20-1 and TRBJ1-2; a weak D match, TRBD1 (6 bases). Germline V gene data show CDR1 as DFQATT and CDR2 as SNEGSKA (reference sequence). This CDR3 contains 12 residues. V lost 6 bases and J 7 bases, leaving 15 bases between the germline ends. This chain's CDR3 is CSATKGVSGYTF. The CDR3 DNA is TGCAGTGCGACCAAGGGGGTTTCTGGCTACACCTTC.

Turning to this clonotype: One end of the junction does not line up with germline, which may come from a read error. This chain links TRBV20-1 with TRBJ1-3; D not certain. Looked up from germline, CDR1 is DFQATT and CDR2 is SNEGSKA (reference sequence). CDR3 length equals 14 residues. This chain's CDR3 is CSAGDDTSGNTIYF. In DNA form, the CDR3 reads TGCAGTGCTGGAGATGACACCTCTGGAAACACCATATATTTT.

The gene calls are TRBV6-1 and TRBJ1-5; TRBD1 is a possible D gene (5 bases). The CDR3 runs 15 residues. V shed 2 bases and J shed 6 bases, with 14 bases lying between them. Germline CDR1 and CDR2: MNHNS and SASEGT. CDR3: CASSESSTVFQPQHF. Written as DNA, the CDR3 is TGTGCCAGCAGTGAATCGTCGACAGTTTTTCAGCCCCAGCATTTT.

This chain links TRBV7-2 with TRBJ1-1, with a tentative D call TRBD1 (5 bases). Deletions cut 4 bases from V and 1 base from J, with 10 bases between. The CDR3 has 14 amino acids. The V gene's germline CDR1 is SGHTA and CDR2 FQGNSA. DNA for the CDR3: TGTGCCAGCAGCTCGGGACGTCGGAACACTGAAGCTTTCTTT. Its translation: CASSSGRRNTEAFF.

The chain has TRBV20-1 and TRBJ2-4; no clear D gene. Germline CDR1 reads DFQATT; CDR2 reads SNEGSKA (reference sequence). This CDR3 contains 13 residues. Trimming took 0 bases from V and 6 from J, leaving 9 bases between them. The CDR3: CSARDPGGNIQYF. The CDR3 DNA sequence: TGCAGTGCTAGAGATCCGGGCGGAAACATTCAGTACTTC.

The DNA for the CDR3 is TGCAGTGCTAGCCGGGACTTAGGGCAGCCCCAGCATTTT. It codes for CSASRDLGQPQHF. The rearrangement joins TRBV20-1 to TRBJ1-5; D is possibly TRBD1 (5 bases). The CDR3 is 13 residues long. V was pared by 3 bases and J by 7 bases, with 13 bases between. Germline V lookup: CDR1 DFQATT, CDR2 SNEGSKA (reference sequence).

The V gene is TRBV7-9, the J gene TRBJ2-1; 8 bases line up with TRBD2. Trimming at V came to 8 bases and at J to 2 bases, leaving 5 bases not matched to a gene. Per germline, CDR1 SEHNR and CDR2 FQNEAQ (reference sequence). The CDR3 has 14 amino acids. The chain's CDR3 is CASLGGAAYNEQFF. CDR3 nucleotides: TGTGCCAGCCTCGGGGGGGCCGCCTACAATGAGCAGTTCTTC.

This clonotype has just a few counts. The chain employs TRBV7-2 and TRBJ1-2, with D maybe TRBD1 (5 bases). Germline V gene sequence: CDR1 SGHTA, CDR2 FQGNSA. Trimming pared 3 bases from V and 2 bases from J, leaving 16 bases between. This CDR3 has 16 residues. The CDR3 coding sequence is TGTGCCAGCAGCTTCAGGGCAGGTTCCTTCAACTATGGCTACACCTTC. Translation gives CASSFRAGSFNYGYTF.

With respect to this clonotype: At one boundary the junction diverges from the germline segment, which might be a read error. The V gene is TRBV5-1, the J gene TRBJ2-1, with unresolved D. The CDR3 runs 15 residues. CDR1 and CDR2 from the germline V gene are SGHRS and YFSETQ. The CDR3, as DNA: TGCGCCAGCGGCTTTACTGCGGTCTCCTACAATGAGCAGTTCTTC. Protein product: CASGFTAVSYNEQFF.

Regarding this clonotype: The CDR3 does not end in the conserved phenylalanine or tryptophan, so this is likely a read error. V gene TRBV7-9 combines with J gene TRBJ1-5; D remains unclear. This CDR3 has 13 amino acids. V was clipped by 0 bases and J by 1 base, with 1 base between them. CDR1 and CDR2 (germline): SEHNR, FQNEAQ (reference sequence). CDR3 DNA: TGTGCCAGCAGCTTAGCGAGCAATCAGCCCCAGCATTCT. It is translated as CASSLASNQPQHS.

The sample holds a few counts of this clonotype. This chain connects TRBV7-9 to TRBJ1-1; D not certain. Germline V lookup: CDR1 SEHNR, CDR2 FQNEAQ (reference sequence). The length of the CDR3 is 15 residues. V was trimmed by 4 bases and J by 4 bases, leaving 16 bases between them. CDR3 nucleotides: TGTGCCAGCAGCTCCCCAGGAGAGGGTACCACTGAAGCTTTCTTT. It translates to CASSSPGEGTTEAFF.

This clonotype has more than one count but fewer than ten. The chain employs TRBV5-1 and TRBJ2-7; D perhaps matches TRBD1 (6 bases). CDR1 SGHRS and CDR2 YFSETQ come from the germline V gene. The CDR3 loop spans 14 amino acids. V lost 1 base to trimming and J lost 3 bases, with 11 bases between them. CDR3 loop: CASSLSGHLYEQYF. The CDR3 DNA is TGCGCCAGCAGCTTGTCGGGACACCTCTACGAGCAGTACTTC.

J is TRBJ2-5 and V is TRBV5-1; D is ambiguous. V was trimmed by 1 base and J by 5 bases, leaving 9 bases between them. CDR1 SGHRS and CDR2 YFSETQ come from the germline V gene. This CDR3 region has 13 residues. The chain's CDR3 is CASSLQGMETQYF. In nucleotides, the CDR3 is TGCGCCAGCAGCTTGCAAGGGATGGAGACCCAGTACTTC.